Here is one TCR beta chain with its context. This entry comes from a study of blood T cell repertoires in COVID-19. Each participant's cohort was designated according to participant-reported clinical history. Two negative PCRs, clearance, or symptom resolution were required of recovered Cohort 3 donors. CDR3 size: 17 residues. Germline CDR1 and CDR2: SGHRS and YFSETQ. The ends were cut back, 4 bases at V and 0 bases at J, with 20 bases in the middle. Profiling relied on immunoSEQ multiplex PCR, and the TCRdb table lists in-frame clones only, not all of them. The table lists about 360,000 clones, approximately 89% of them singletons.

The clonotype was recovered from a man aged 30 to 45 who had recovered from COVID-19. Input material: PBMCs or T cells enriched from blood (not recorded which). The chain carries TRBV5-1 and TRBJ2-7; maybe TRBD1 (5 bases). In DNA, the CDR3 is TGCGCCAGCAGCCCACGCATCAATACAGGAGCCTCCTACGAGCAGTACTTC. Its translation: CASSPRINTGASYEQYF.